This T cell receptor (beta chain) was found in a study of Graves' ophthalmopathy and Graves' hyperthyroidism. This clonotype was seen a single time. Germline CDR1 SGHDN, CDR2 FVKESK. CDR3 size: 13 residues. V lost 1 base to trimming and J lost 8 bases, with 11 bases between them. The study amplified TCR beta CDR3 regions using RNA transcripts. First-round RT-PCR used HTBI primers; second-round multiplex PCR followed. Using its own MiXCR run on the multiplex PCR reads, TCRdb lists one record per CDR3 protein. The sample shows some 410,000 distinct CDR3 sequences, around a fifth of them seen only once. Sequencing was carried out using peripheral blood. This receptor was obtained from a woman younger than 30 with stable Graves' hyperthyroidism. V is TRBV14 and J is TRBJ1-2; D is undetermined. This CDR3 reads CASSQGWVGGYTF. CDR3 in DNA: TGTGCCAGCAGCCAAGGTTGGGTTGGAGGCTACACCTTC.